Listed below are T cell receptor beta chains from one sample, sequenced in a study of T cell repertoires in cytomegalovirus infection. Each CDR3 protein gets one entry after TCRdb re-called the reads with MiXCR. The data contain about 280,000 distinct CDR3 sequences, roughly a fifth of them singletons. Their cognate antigens are unknown. The sample here was cultured PBMCs, taken from culture after CMV antigen stimulation. The receptors were sampled from a human donor in good health (CMV status not recorded). Some clones in this sample may be carry-over from other donors' samples. Each CDR3 is given with its conserved first and last residue. The D gene is left open where the match is weak. Not all rows give a size; the values are once, few, many and, for expanded clones, a class.

v_gene: TRBV12-3/TRBV12-4
len: 15
abundance: many
d_gene: NA
j_gene: TRBJ2-1
CDR3nt: TGTGCCAGCAGTTTAGCGCCCACGGCCTACAATGAGCAGTTCTTC
CDR3aa: CASSLAPTAYNEQFF

v_gene: TRBV7-8
len: 16
abundance: few
d_gene: TRBD2
j_gene: TRBJ2-1
CDR3nt: TGTGCCAGCAGCATACTAGCGGGAGGGCCGTCCCCTGAGCAGTTCTTC
CDR3aa: CASSILAGGPSPEQFF

v_gene: TRBV5-8
len: 16
abundance: NA
d_gene: NA
j_gene: TRBJ1-2
CDR3nt: TGTGCCAGCAGCTTGGAGGATGGAGTATACAACTATGGCTACACCTTC
CDR3aa: CASSLEDGVYNYGYTF

v_gene: TRBV6-1
len: 10
abundance: many
d_gene: NA
j_gene: TRBJ1-2
CDR3nt: TGTGCCAGCAGTTATAATGGCTACACCTTC
CDR3aa: CASSYNGYTF

v_gene: TRBV25-1
len: 13
abundance: NA
d_gene: TRBD1
j_gene: TRBJ1-1
CDR3nt: TGTGCCAGCAGTAACACAGGGGTCACTGAAGCTTTCTTT
CDR3aa: CASSNTGVTEAFF

v_gene: TRBV12-3/TRBV12-4
len: 16
abundance: few
d_gene: TRBD2
j_gene: TRBJ2-1
CDR3nt: TGTGCCAGCAGTTCCCCTAGCGGGGACGACTACAATGAGCAGTTCTTC
CDR3aa: CASSSPSGDDYNEQFF

v_gene: TRBV7-2
len: 14
abundance: many
d_gene: NA
j_gene: TRBJ1-4
CDR3nt: TGTGCCAGCAGCGTCAGGGGCGCTAATGAAAAACTGTTTTTT
CDR3aa: CASSVRGANEKLFF

v_gene: TRBV6-2/TRBV6-3
len: 11
abundance: once
d_gene: NA
j_gene: TRBJ1-4
CDR3nt: TGTGCCAGCAAGAGTAATGAAAAACTGTTTTTT
CDR3aa: CASKSNEKLFF

v_gene: TRBV6-2/TRBV6-3
len: 14
abundance: few
d_gene: TRBD2
j_gene: TRBJ2-3
CDR3nt: TGTGCCAGCAGCCTTATAGCGGGAGTAGATACGCAGTATTTT
CDR3aa: CASSLIAGVDTQYF

v_gene: TRBV12-3/TRBV12-4
len: 15
abundance: NA
d_gene: NA
j_gene: TRBJ2-1
CDR3nt: TGTGCCAGCAGTACCCGGGCTTCTTTGGGCAATGAGCAGTTCTTC
CDR3aa: CASSTRASLGNEQFF

v_gene: TRBV28
len: 15
abundance: few
d_gene: TRBD2
j_gene: TRBJ2-5
CDR3nt: TGTGCCAGCAGTTCTCCGGGGGGGGGCCAAGAGACCCAGTACTTC
CDR3aa: CASSSPGGGQETQYF

v_gene: TRBV3-1
len: 15
abundance: NA
d_gene: TRBD2
j_gene: TRBJ2-1
CDR3nt: TGTGCCAGCAGCCCCAAAGCGGGAACAGACGTGAGGCAGTTCTTC
CDR3aa: CASSPKAGTDVRQFF

v_gene: TRBV11-2
len: 12
abundance: many
d_gene: NA
j_gene: TRBJ1-1
CDR3nt: TGTGCCAGCAGGTTCAGTAACACTGAAGCTTTCTTT
CDR3aa: CASRFSNTEAFF

v_gene: TRBV10-3
len: 13
abundance: NA
d_gene: NA
j_gene: TRBJ1-2
CDR3nt: TGTGCCATCAGTGGGGACGCTAACTATGGCTACACCTTC
CDR3aa: CAISGDANYGYTF

v_gene: TRBV4-3
len: 15
abundance: few
d_gene: NA
j_gene: TRBJ2-5
CDR3nt: TGCGCCAGCAGCCAAGAGGGACACTCCTGGGAGACCCAGTACTTC
CDR3aa: CASSQEGHSWETQYF

v_gene: TRBV18
len: 14
abundance: NA
d_gene: NA
j_gene: TRBJ2-1
CDR3nt: TGTGCCAGCTCACCCGACCCTAGCACAAATGAGCAGTTCTTC
CDR3aa: CASSPDPSTNEQFF

v_gene: TRBV7-6
len: 14
abundance: many
d_gene: TRBD1
j_gene: TRBJ1-6
CDR3nt: TGTGCCAGCAGCCGGGACAGCTATAATTCACCCCTCCACTTT
CDR3aa: CASSRDSYNSPLHF

v_gene: TRBV6-5
len: 17
abundance: many
d_gene: TRBD2
j_gene: TRBJ2-1
CDR3nt: TGTGCCAGCAGTTACTCGTTCGGCGGGAGCGCCTACAATGAGCAGTTCTTC
CDR3aa: CASSYSFGGSAYNEQFF

v_gene: TRBV11-3
len: 17
abundance: NA
d_gene: TRBD2
j_gene: TRBJ2-1
CDR3nt: TGTGCCAGCAGCTTAGATCTGGGTAGCGGGGGGAACAATGAGCAGTTCTTC
CDR3aa: CASSLDLGSGGNNEQFF

v_gene: TRBV7-2
len: 13
abundance: many
d_gene: NA
j_gene: TRBJ2-5
CDR3nt: TGTGCCAGCAGCTCATACAGGGAAGAGACCCAGTACTTC
CDR3aa: CASSSYREETQYF

v_gene: TRBV12-3/TRBV12-4
len: 15
abundance: NA
d_gene: NA
j_gene: TRBJ2-3
CDR3nt: TGTGCCAGCAGTTTACTGTCAACTAGCACAGATACGCAGTATTTT
CDR3aa: CASSLLSTSTDTQYF

v_gene: TRBV6-2/TRBV6-3
len: 15
abundance: few
d_gene: TRBD2
j_gene: TRBJ2-1
CDR3nt: TGTGCCAGCAGACAGGGACTAGCGGGAGGGATTGAGCAGTTCTTC
CDR3aa: CASRQGLAGGIEQFF

v_gene: TRBV28
len: 13
abundance: few
d_gene: TRBD1
j_gene: TRBJ2-3
CDR3nt: TGTGCCGTCAAGGACAGGGTTGCACAGGGGCAGTATTTT
CDR3aa: CAVKDRVAQGQYF